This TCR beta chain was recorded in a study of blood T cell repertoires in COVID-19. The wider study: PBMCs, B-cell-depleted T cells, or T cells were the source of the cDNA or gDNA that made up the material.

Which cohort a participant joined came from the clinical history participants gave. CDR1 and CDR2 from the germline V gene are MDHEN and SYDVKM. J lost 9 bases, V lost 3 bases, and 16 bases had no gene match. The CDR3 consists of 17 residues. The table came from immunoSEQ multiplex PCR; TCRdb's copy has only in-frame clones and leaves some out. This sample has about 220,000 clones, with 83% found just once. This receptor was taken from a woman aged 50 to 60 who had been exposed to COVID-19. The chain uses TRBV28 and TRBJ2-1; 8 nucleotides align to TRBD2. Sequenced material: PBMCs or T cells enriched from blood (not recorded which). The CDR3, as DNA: TGTGCCAGCAGTTTTGGCGGGGGGCCCACAGTCGGGGTTGAGCAGTTCTTC. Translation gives CASSFGGGPTVGVEQFF.